Described below is a single T cell receptor beta chain sequence and its context. V lost 0 bases and J 0 bases, leaving 17 bases between the germline ends. This CDR3 has 17 residues. The germline CDR1 and CDR2 sequences are GTSNPN and SVGIG (reference sequence). The sample originates from a study of blood T cell repertoires in COVID-19. Study-wide context: Samples of COVID-19 (acute and convalescent) were obtained from the United States, Italy and Spain.

In the original workflow: Estimated nucleated cell counts came from reference gene primer amplification. Only in-frame clones appear in the TCRdb table, and some are missing; sequencing was by immunoSEQ multiplex PCR. That table supplies the V and J calls and clone size; D and trimming were determined from the DNA. The top ten clones hold roughly 4.9% of a sample with about 150,000 clones, 80% to 85% of them seen once. The TCR comes from a man between 65 and 80 years old who had been exposed to COVID-19. Source material: PBMCs or T cells enriched from blood (not recorded which). The V gene is TRBV30, the J gene TRBJ1-1; D is perhaps TRBD1 (5 bases). CDR3: CAWSVAYRTPMNTEAFF. The CDR3 bases are TGTGCCTGGAGTGTGGCTTACAGGACACCCATGAACACTGAAGCTTTCTTT.